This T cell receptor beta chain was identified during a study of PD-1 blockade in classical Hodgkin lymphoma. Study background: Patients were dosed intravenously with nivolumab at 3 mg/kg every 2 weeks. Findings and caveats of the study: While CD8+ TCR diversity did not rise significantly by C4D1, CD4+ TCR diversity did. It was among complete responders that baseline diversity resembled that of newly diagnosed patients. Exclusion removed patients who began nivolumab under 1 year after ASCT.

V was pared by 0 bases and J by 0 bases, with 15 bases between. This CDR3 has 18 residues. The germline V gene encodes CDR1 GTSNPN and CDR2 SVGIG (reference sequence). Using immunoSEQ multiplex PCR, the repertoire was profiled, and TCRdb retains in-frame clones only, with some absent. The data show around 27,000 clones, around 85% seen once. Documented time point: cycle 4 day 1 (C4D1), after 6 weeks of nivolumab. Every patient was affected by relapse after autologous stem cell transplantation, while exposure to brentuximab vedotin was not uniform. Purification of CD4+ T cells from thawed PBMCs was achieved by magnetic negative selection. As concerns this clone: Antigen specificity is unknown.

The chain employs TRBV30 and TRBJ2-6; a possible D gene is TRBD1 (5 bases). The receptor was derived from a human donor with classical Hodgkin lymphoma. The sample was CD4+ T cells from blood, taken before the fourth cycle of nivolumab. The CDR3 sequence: CAWSVLGWGLSGANVLTF. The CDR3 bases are TGTGCCTGGAGTGTATTAGGGTGGGGCCTCTCTGGGGCCAACGTCCTGACTTTC. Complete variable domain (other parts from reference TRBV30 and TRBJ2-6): SQTIHQWPATLVQPVGSPLSLECTVEGTSNPNLYWYRQAAGRGLQLLFYSVGIGQISSEVPQNLSASRPQDRQFILSSKKLLLSDSGFYLCAWSVLGWGLSGANVLTFGAGSRLTVL.